The clone carrying this T cell receptor beta chain was seen a handful of times. Combining a sample-barcoded 5' primer with a J-beta primer mix, a second PCR ran for about 7 to 12 cycles. TCRdb ran MiXCR on the 5' RACE reads and lists one entry per CDR3 protein. The sample carries about 680,000 distinct CDR3 sequences, about half recorded once. This sample is part of a study of blood T cells in healthy people across ages. The CDR3 is 14 residues long. Deletions cut 0 bases from V and 6 bases from J, with 11 bases between. Germline V gene data show CDR1 as LGHNA and CDR2 as YNFKEQ. Sequencing was performed on blood. V usage is TRBV4-2 and J usage is TRBJ1-1, with a weak D call TRBD1 (6 bases). The receptor's source is a woman aged 55-69 years in good health. The CDR3 coding sequence is TGTGCCAGCAGCCAAGAGGGGGCAGACCCTGAAGCTTTCTTT. Residues: CASSQEGADPEAFF.